This TCR beta chain was retrieved from a study of T cell responses to AZD1222 COVID-19 vaccine. The CDR3 spans 16 residues. V gave up 1 base and J gave up 0 bases, with 13 bases separating them. Looked up from germline, CDR1 is LGHDT and CDR2 is YNNKEL (reference sequence). Overall study findings and caveats: Every sample of the repertoires postdated the peak T cell response. Close to half of all spike-specific TCRs reportedly target regions of the variants that are unmutated. Spike-specific TCR breadth rose after two AZD1222 doses, and depth rose as well.

Concerning this clone: Its antigen is still unknown.

Libraries were prepared by immunoSEQ multiplex PCR; TCRdb keeps only in-frame clonotypes and omits some of them. Among 85,000 to 95,000 clones listed, around nine tenths were seen once. Timing groups of about 4 and about 12 weeks for second doses were pooled. The chain employs TRBV3-1 (or the pseudogene TRBV3-2) and TRBJ2-7; no firm D call. The clonotype comes from an adult who received the AZD1222 COVID-19 vaccine. The sample was peripheral blood, taken 28 days after the second AZD1222 dose. This CDR3 reads CASSQGSPGSSYEQYF. The DNA for the CDR3 is TGTGCCAGCAGCCAAGGAAGCCCAGGTAGCTCCTACGAGCAGTACTTC.